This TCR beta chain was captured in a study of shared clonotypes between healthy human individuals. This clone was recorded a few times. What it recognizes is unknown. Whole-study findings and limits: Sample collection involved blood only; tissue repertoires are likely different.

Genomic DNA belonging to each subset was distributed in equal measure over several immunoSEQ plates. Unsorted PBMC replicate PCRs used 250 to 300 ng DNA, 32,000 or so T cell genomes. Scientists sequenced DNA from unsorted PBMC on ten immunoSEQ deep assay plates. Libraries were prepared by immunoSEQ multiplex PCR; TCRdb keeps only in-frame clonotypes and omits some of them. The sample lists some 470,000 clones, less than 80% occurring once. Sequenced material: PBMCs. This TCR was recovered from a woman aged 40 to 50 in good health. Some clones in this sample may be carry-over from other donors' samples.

CDR3 nucleotides: TGTGCCAGTAGGGCAGATGTTAGCTCTAATGAGCAGTTCTTC. Translating it yields CASRADVSSNEQFF. V usage is TRBV19 and J usage is TRBJ2-1, with D hard to call. V lost 6 bases and J 7 bases, leaving 16 bases between the germline ends. The CDR3 has 14 residues. CDR1 and CDR2 (germline): LNHDA, SQIVND (reference sequence).